This TCR beta chain was observed in a study of cytomegalovirus exposure and HLA in healthy donors. The PCR employed 60 Vbeta primers together with 13 Jbeta primers. TCRdb's table, derived via immunoSEQ multiplex PCR, lists solely in-frame clones and lacks some. This sample carries around 150,000 clones, 65% to 80% of them seen once, and the ten largest clones take 3% to 3.5%. V lost 2 bases, J lost 2 bases, and 14 bases lay in between. CDR3 length: 15 residues. Germline V lookup: CDR1 SGHRS, CDR2 YFSETQ. The chain combines TRBV5-1 with TRBJ2-7; maybe TRBD1 (5 bases). The receptor was isolated from a man between 40 and 49 years old in good health and CMV-seronegative. Sequenced sample: PBMCs. The DNA of the CDR3 is TGCGCCAGCAGCTTCGTCGACGCAGGGCCCTACGAGCAGTACTTC. It specifies CASSFVDAGPYEQYF.